The source of this T cell receptor (beta chain) is a study of blood T cells in healthy people across ages. Only a few counts were recorded for this clonotype. Its specificity is not known. The CDR3 is 16 amino acids. Losses at the gene ends were 0 bases for V and 4 bases for J; bases not matched to a gene: 7. Germline values: CDR1 MNHEY, CDR2 SMNVEV (reference sequence). The use of a sample-barcoded 5' primer and a J-beta primer mix characterized a second PCR of about 6 to 11 cycles. TCRdb re-analysed the 5' RACE reads in MiXCR, keeping a single row per CDR3 protein. In the table there are about 840,000 distinct CDR3 sequences, 25% to 30% of which are singletons. General study results and limits: Long-lived donors carried more naive CD4+ cells and greater diversity than aged donors.

Per sample, no less than 5.5 micrograms of total RNA were extracted. The sample also formed part of further work on T cells of mothers and their children. From that report: Among related mother-child pairs, overlap was slightly higher than in unrelated pairs, though not significantly.

The V call is TRBV27, the J call TRBJ1-1; 8 bases are a match to TRBD1. The TCR was taken from a woman aged 40 to 55 in good health. Material: blood. The CDR3 here is CASSLSSGGSGTEAFF. The DNA for the CDR3 is TGTGCCAGCAGTTTATCCTCAGGGGGCTCGGGCACTGAAGCTTTCTTT.